The clone carrying this T cell receptor (beta chain) was seen only a few times. What it recognizes is unknown. The sample belongs to a study of blood T cells in healthy people across ages. Overall study results and limits: Compared with aged donors, long-lived donors showed fewer expanded clones, suggesting selection.

Through a sample-barcoded 5' primer and a J-beta primer mix, a second PCR was run for about 6 to 11 cycles. Every cDNA molecule carried a tag from a template-switch adaptor bearing 12 random nucleotides. TCRdb recomputed calls from the 5' RACE reads with MiXCR, one row per CDR3 protein. The sample has some 1.8 million distinct CDR3 sequences; around 40% are singletons. CDR1 and CDR2 (germline): MDHEN, SYDVKM. V was shortened by 1 base and J by 7 bases, with 16 bases between the two germline ends. This CDR3 is built from 15 residues. The clonotype was recovered from a human donor in good health. Sequencing was carried out using blood. The gene calls are TRBV28 and TRBJ1-2; unclear D gene. The CDR3 protein is CASSLFWTGFSGYTF. DNA for the CDR3: TGTGCCAGCAGTTTATTTTGGACGGGCTTTAGTGGCTACACCTTC.